These T cell receptor beta chains were read from a single sample in a study of blood T cell repertoires in COVID-19. Profiling relied on immunoSEQ multiplex PCR, and the TCRdb table lists in-frame clones only, not all of them. In the table there are about 240,000 clones, around 81% of which are singletons. The sample taken for sequencing was peripheral blood. These receptors came from a woman over 75 with COVID-19, enrolled during active disease. Both conserved end residues are part of each CDR3. The D gene is left open where the match is weak. Only some rows state a clone size, as once, few, many or a class for expanded clones.

CASSFQGTSLYEQYF TGTGCCAGCAGTTTTCAAGGGACAAGCCTCTACGAGCAGTACTTC 15 TRBJ2-7 TRBV28 NA NA
CASSFTRGRLNEQYF TGTGCCAGCAGCTTCACCAGGGGGCGCTTAAACGAGCAGTACTTC 15 TRBJ2-7 TRBV11-2 NA TRBD1
CASSRDRGQAFF TGCGCCAGCAGCCGGGACAGGGGGCAAGCTTTCTTT 12 TRBJ1-1 TRBV5-1 NA TRBD1
CASSEGRRNTEAFF TGTGCCAGCAGTGAGGGGCGCAGAAACACTGAAGCTTTCTTT 14 TRBJ1-1 TRBV25-1 NA NA
CAISRLAGVTDTQYF TGTGCCATCAGCCGACTAGCGGGAGTTACAGATACGCAGTATTTT 15 TRBJ2-3 TRBV10-3 NA TRBD2
CASPGINTDTQYF TGTGCCAGCCCGGGTATTAATACAGATACGCAGTATTTT 13 TRBJ2-3 TRBV5-6 NA NA
CASSLQLGQPVDYGYTF TGTGCCAGCAGCCTTCAATTGGGACAGCCCGTAGACTATGGCTACACCTTC 17 TRBJ1-2 TRBV7-9 NA TRBD1
CASSASGTGTYNEQFF TGTGCCAGTAGTGCGTCCGGGACAGGGACCTACAATGAGCAGTTCTTC 16 TRBJ2-1 TRBV19 NA TRBD1
CASSFRDEQYF TGTGCCAGCAGTTTCCGGGACGAGCAGTACTTC 11 TRBJ2-7 TRBV28 NA NA
CASSPFDEQFF TGTGCCAGCAGCCCCTTCGATGAGCAGTTCTTC 11 TRBJ2-1 TRBV2 NA NA
CASSFLRQPQHF TGTGCCAGCAGTTTTTTGAGGCAGCCCCAGCATTTT 12 TRBJ1-5 TRBV28 few NA
CAWRTGGGYTF TGTGCCTGGAGGACAGGGGGAGGCTACACCTTC 11 TRBJ1-2 TRBV30 NA TRBD1
CASSHRAGELFF TGTGCCAGCAGCCACAGAGCCGGGGAGCTGTTTTTT 12 TRBJ2-2 TRBV7-9 few NA
CATGQGREKLFF TGTGCCACCGGACAGGGGAGAGAAAAACTGTTTTTT 12 TRBJ1-4 TRBV19 few TRBD1
CASSPPKQGVGSNTGELFF TGTGCCAGCTCACCACCTAAGCAGGGGGTAGGATCGAACACCGGGGAGCTGTTTTTT 19 TRBJ2-2 TRBV18 once TRBD1
CASSLFGTGGYGANVLTF TGTGCCAGCAGTTTATTCGGGACAGGGGGATATGGGGCCAACGTCCTGACTTTC 18 TRBJ2-6 TRBV27 once TRBD1
CASSLNSAGGYAGTQYF TGCGCCAGCAGCTTGAACTCGGCGGGGGGGTACGCAGGGACCCAGTACTTC 17 TRBJ2-5 TRBV5-1 NA TRBD2
CASSFGGMGYNEQFF TGTGCCAGCAGCTTTGGGGGCATGGGGTACAATGAGCAGTTCTTC 15 TRBJ2-1 TRBV11-3 NA NA
CASRPQGAEKLFF TGTGCCAGCAGACCACAGGGAGCCGAAAAACTGTTTTTT 13 TRBJ1-4 TRBV21-1 NA NA
CASSVVGGAGLYEQYF TGTGCCAGCAGCGTAGTTGGAGGGGCGGGACTGTACGAGCAGTACTTC 16 TRBJ2-7 TRBV9 NA NA
CASSLTDRTTNEKLFF TGTGCCAGCAGCCTTACGGACAGGACAACTAATGAAAAACTGTTTTTT 16 TRBJ1-4 TRBV3-1/TRBV3-2 NA TRBD1
CASSLRTSGGTQYF TGTGCCAGCAGCTTAAGAACTAGTGGCGGGACCCAGTACTTC 14 TRBJ2-5 TRBV7-2 once NA
CASSFLDQAQHF TGTGCCAGCAGTTTCTTGGATCAGGCCCAGCATTTT 12 TRBJ1-5 TRBV12-3/TRBV12-4 NA NA
CASRSGTTTNEKLFF TGTGCCAGCAGGTCCGGGACAACAACTAATGAAAAACTGTTTTTT 15 TRBJ1-4 TRBV27 NA NA
CASSLVASGRSNEQFF TGTGCCAGCAGCTTAGTGGCTAGCGGGAGGTCGAATGAGCAGTTCTTC 16 TRBJ2-1 TRBV7-2 NA TRBD2
CASSPGLAYNEQFF TGTGCCAGCAGCCCGGGACTAGCATACAATGAGCAGTTCTTC 14 TRBJ2-1 TRBV7-2 NA TRBD2
CASSLRTRFYEQYF TGTGCCAGCAGCTTACGAACTAGGTTTTACGAGCAGTACTTC 14 TRBJ2-7 TRBV7-2 NA NA